Presented here are 21 T cell receptor beta chains from one specimen sequenced in a study of shared clonotypes between healthy human individuals. TCRdb keeps only in-frame clones here, not all; method: immunoSEQ multiplex PCR. The sample has more than 400,000 clones, roughly 80% seen once. The sequenced sample consisted of PBMCs. The receptors here all came from a woman in her thirties or forties in good health. Some clones in this sample may be carry-over from other donors' samples.

Comments on this clone: Given a far larger clone just one base away, this is likely a sequencing read error. The CDR3 nucleotides read TGCGCCAGCAGGTTATTAGGGGCAGAAACTGAAGCTTTCTTT. Translation: CASRLLGAETEAFF. V and J are TRBV5-1 and TRBJ1-1; a weak D match, TRBD1 (5 bases). Germline CDR1 SGHRS, CDR2 YFSETQ. With 5 bases removed from V and 5 bases from J, the gap between germline ends came to 16 bases. The CDR3 covers 14 residues. The full variable domain, its missing parts supplied by reference TRBV5-1 and TRBJ1-1, is KAGVTQTPRYLIKTRGQQVTLSCSPISGHRSVSWYQQTPGQGLQFLFEYFSETQRNKGNFPGRFSGRQFSNSRSEMNVSTLELGDSALYLCASRLLGAETEAFFGQGTRLTVV.

The table lists this clone with a count of one. The rearrangement uses TRBV7-9 and TRBJ2-7, with D tentatively TRBD1 (6 bases). Germline CDR1 reads SEHNR; CDR2 reads FQNEAQ (reference sequence). The CDR3 runs to 14 residues. The germline V and J ends were trimmed by 4 bases and 2 bases, with 12 bases remaining between them. Here the CDR3 reads CASSYQQGPYEQYF. CDR3 in DNA: TGTGCCAGCAGCTATCAGCAGGGGCCCTACGAGCAGTACTTC.

As for this clone: A far more abundant clone sits one base away, making this likely a read error. This chain connects TRBV7-9 to TRBJ1-1; D is perhaps TRBD1 (5 bases). The CDR3 runs to 14 residues. CDR1 is SEHNR, CDR2 FQNEAQ, per germline (reference sequence). As DNA, the CDR3 is TGTGCCAGCAGCCAGGGACTACGGCACACTGAAGCTTCCTTT. Translation: CASSQGLRHTEASF.

To note about this clone: This likely came from a read error, as a far larger clone is one base away. The sample holds other DNA sequences that translate to the same CDR3. The CDR3 nucleotides read TGTGCCAGCAGGTTACGTTCAGGGGGGAATGAAAAGCTGTTTTTT. Amino acids: CASRLRSGGNEKLFF. The chain joins TRBV7-2 to TRBJ1-4; 7 nucleotides match TRBD1. The V gene's germline CDR1 is SGHTA and CDR2 FQGNSA. CDR3 length equals 15 residues. The entire variable domain, with the rest obtained from reference TRBV7-2 and TRBJ1-4, is as follows: GAGVSQSPSNKVTEKGKDVELRCDPISGHTALYWYRQSLGQGLEFLIYFQGNSAPDKSGLPSDRFSAERTGGSVSTLTIQRTQQEDSAVYLCASRLRSGGNEKLFFGSGTQLSVL.

The chain couples TRBV6-4 to TRBJ1-5, with D possibly TRBD1 on 6 matching bases. There are 14 residues in the CDR3. Per the germline V gene, CDR1 is MRHNA and CDR2 is SNTAGT. The V gene lost 4 bases and the J gene lost 3 bases, with 10 bases spanning the gap. In DNA form, the CDR3 reads TGTGCCAGCAGTGCGACAGGCGACAATCAGCCCCAGCATTTT. Its protein product is CASSATGDNQPQHF.

CDR3 DNA: TGTGCCAGCAGTACCTACAGGACGGGGAACACTGAAGCTTTCTTT. This translates into CASSTYRTGNTEAFF. The chain links TRBV6-1 to TRBJ1-1; maybe TRBD1 (5 bases). The V gene's germline CDR1 is MNHNS and CDR2 SASEGT. With 5 bases removed from V and 1 base from J, the gap between germline ends came to 14 bases. The length of the CDR3 is 15 residues.

This chain uses TRBV19 with TRBJ1-4; the D gene is possibly TRBD1 (6 bases). The CDR3 contains 14 residues. Per the germline V gene, CDR1 is LNHDA and CDR2 is SQIVND (reference sequence). The V and J ends lost 7 bases and 7 bases respectively, with 16 bases between them. CDR3 in DNA: TGTGCCAGTACCGGGGGCAAGATTCTTGAAAAACTGTTTTTT. It is translated as CASTGGKILEKLFF. The full variable domain, rest sourced from reference TRBV19 and TRBJ1-4, is DGGITQSPKYLFRKEGQNVTLSCEQNLNHDAMYWYRQDPGQGLRLIYYSQIVNDFQKGDIAEGYSVSREKKESFPLTVTSAQKNPTAFYLCASTGGKILEKLFFGSGTQLSVL.

About this clone: This likely reflects a read error, since a far larger clone is one base away. The sample contains more than one DNA sequence encoding this CDR3. The chain links TRBV27 to TRBJ2-2; D is unresolved. V lost 2 bases, J lost 5 bases, and 6 bases lay in between. The CDR3 has 13 amino acids. CDR1 MNHEY and CDR2 SMNVEV come from the germline V gene (reference sequence). CDR3 coding DNA: TGTGCCAGCAGTTTAATGGAGACCGGGGAGCTGTTTTTT. Amino acid sequence: CASSLMETGELFF.

The CDR3 nucleotides are TGTGCCAGCTCACCCGCAGGGGGGGCATCCCACACTGAAGCTTTCTTT. As protein: CASSPAGGASHTEAFF. The gene calls are TRBV18 and TRBJ1-1, with TRBD1 matching over 7 bases. The CDR3 is 16 residues long. Germline V gene lookup returns CDR1 KGHSH and CDR2 LQKENI. V dropped 3 bases and J dropped 3; count of bases not matched to a gene: 10.

The chain links TRBV13 to TRBJ2-2; 10 bases are a match to TRBD1. The CDR3 extends over 14 amino acids. V lost 5 bases to trimming and J lost 6 bases; unmatched junction nucleotides: 3. From germline, CDR1 is PRHDT and CDR2 FYEKMQ (reference sequence). The CDR3 spells CASSPGQGAGELFF. The CDR3 nucleotides are TGTGCCAGCAGCCCCGGACAGGGGGCCGGGGAGCTGTTTTTT.

Details on this clone: Sequence at one end of the junction differs from germline and may be a read error. The V call is TRBV7-7, the J call TRBJ2-5; perhaps TRBD1 as D (6 bases). This CDR3 has 14 residues. Germline-derived CDR1 and CDR2 are SSHAT and FNYEAQ (reference sequence). Here the CDR3 DNA reads TGTGCTAGCAGCTTGGGGACATTACAAGAGACCCAGTACTTC. Translation: CASSLGTLQETQYF.

The chain uses TRBV7-6 and TRBJ2-6; D is uncertain. The germline V and J ends were trimmed by 1 base and 2 bases, with 9 bases remaining between them. Germline assignment: CDR1 SGHVS and CDR2 FNYEAQ. The CDR3 sequence is 16 residues long. The CDR3 coding sequence is TGTGCCAGCAGCTTAGTGACGGCTGCTGGGGCCAACGTCCTGACTTTC. Protein sequence: CASSLVTAAGANVLTF. Full variable domain (rest looked up from reference TRBV7-6 and TRBJ2-6): GAGVSQSPRYKVTKRGQDVALRCDPISGHVSLYWYRQALGQGPEFLTYFNYEAQQDKSGLPNDRFSAERPEGSISTLTIQRTEQRDSAMYRCASSLVTAAGANVLTFGAGSRLTVL.

This clone appeared many times. Other nucleotide sequences from this sample produce the same CDR3. This sequence joins TRBV28 and TRBJ2-1; D possibly corresponds to TRBD2 (5 bases). Germline V lookup: CDR1 MDHEN, CDR2 SYDVKM. CDR3 size: 15 residues. Trimming removed 5 bases from V and 0 bases from J, with 11 bases in between. CDR3 coding DNA: TGTGCCAGCAGTAAACTAGAATACTCCTACAATGAGCAGTTCTTC. Amino acid sequence: CASSKLEYSYNEQFF.

In this sample, this clone turned up many times. This chain connects TRBV5-1 to TRBJ2-7, with 10 nucleotides matching TRBD1. This CDR3 is 15 amino acids long. The germline V gene encodes CDR1 SGHRS and CDR2 YFSETQ. The V gene end was trimmed by 4 bases and the J gene end by 0 bases; junction bases not matched to a gene: 4. The CDR3 spells CASSVDRGSSYEQYF. The CDR3 nucleotides are TGCGCCAGCAGCGTGGACAGGGGGAGCTCCTACGAGCAGTACTTC.

V is TRBV4-2 and J is TRBJ1-5; D not resolved. The germline gives CDR1 LGHNA, CDR2 YNFKEQ. V lost 0 bases, J lost 1 base, and 10 bases lay in between. This CDR3 has 16 amino acids. The CDR3 protein is CASSQEVGGSNQPQHF. The CDR3 DNA sequence: TGTGCCAGCAGCCAAGAAGTGGGCGGCAGCAATCAGCCCCAGCATTTT.

On this clone itself: It differs at one base from a far larger clone, so likely a read error. V is TRBV4-3 and J is TRBJ1-1; 7 bases line up with TRBD1. The CDR3 extends over 13 amino acids. CDR1 is LGHNA, CDR2 YSLEER, per germline. CDR3 in amino acids: CASNQTGVTEAFF. DNA for the CDR3: TGCGCCAGCAACCAAACAGGGGTCACTGAAGCTTTCTTT.

In this sample, this clone turned up once. This same CDR3 is encoded by further DNA sequences in the sample. The CDR3 coding sequence is TGTGCCAGCTCACCAGGACTAGCGGGAGTTACCGGGGAGCTGTTTTTT. Translation gives CASSPGLAGVTGELFF. This chain links TRBV18 with TRBJ2-2; 13 positions match TRBD2. V was clipped by 2 bases and J by 5 bases; unmatched bases: 2. Germline V gene lookup returns CDR1 KGHSH and CDR2 LQKENI. The CDR3 is 16 residues long.

This chain links TRBV7-2 with TRBJ2-7; 10 bases align to TRBD2. This CDR3 is built from 15 residues. The germline CDR1 and CDR2 sequences are SGHTA and FQGNSA. The ends lost 6 bases at V and 4 bases at J; junction bases unmatched: 9. The CDR3 DNA follows: TGTGCCAGCAGGAATGACCCGACTAGCGGGTACGAGCAGTACTTC. Residues: CASRNDPTSGYEQYF.

This chain connects TRBV27 to TRBJ2-3; the D is unclear. The germline V gene encodes CDR1 MNHEY and CDR2 SMNVEV (reference sequence). This CDR3 region has 14 residues. Deletions cut 3 bases from V and 1 base from J, with 8 bases between. CDR3 bases: TGTGCCAGCAGTTTCGACGGAGGCACAGATACGCAGTATTTT. It is translated as CASSFDGGTDTQYF.

The V call is TRBV19, the J call TRBJ2-1, with TRBD2 identical over 12 bases. The CDR3 has 15 amino acids. The J segment lost 5 bases and the V segment lost 11 bases, leaving 10 bases of the junction unmatched. CDR1 and CDR2 (germline): LNHDA, SQIVND (reference sequence). CDR3 residues: CASDPTSGGNNEQFF. CDR3 DNA: TGTGCCTCAGACCCGACTAGCGGGGGTAACAATGAGCAGTTCTTC.

The chain joins TRBV19 to TRBJ1-4, with D uncertain. V was clipped by 5 bases and J by 7 bases, with 8 bases between them. Germline CDR1 is LNHDA and CDR2 is SQIVND (reference sequence). This CDR3 has 12 residues. DNA for the CDR3: TGTGCCAGTAGTCGGCGAGGTGAAAAACTGTTTTTT. Protein sequence: CASSRRGEKLFF.